The rows below give T cell receptor beta chains drawn from one sample of a study of technical replicates of blood from a few donors. Produced via immunoSEQ multiplex PCR; TCRdb's table is partial and in-frame only. The top ten clones hold approximately 4.4% of a sample with about 66,000 clones, over 75% of them seen once. What was sequenced was PBMCs. These receptors came from a human donor in good health. Some clones in this sample may be carry-over from other donors' samples. The CDR3 runs from the conserved cysteine through the conserved F or W. Each record gives: CDR3 DNA, CDR3 protein, D gene, clone size, V gene, J gene. The D gene is left open where the match is weak. Part of the rows lack a size; the others show once, few, many or a class for expanded clones.

cdr3_nt: TGTGCCACCAGCACCCCCAAGGGGGTCGGGGAGCTGTTTTTT; cdr3_aa: CATSTPKGVGELFF; d_call: NA; clone_size: NA; v_call: TRBV15; j_call: TRBJ2-2
cdr3_nt: TGTGCCAGCAGCGCCGGGACAGCAAATCAGCCCCAGCATTTT; cdr3_aa: CASSAGTANQPQHF; d_call: TRBD1; clone_size: NA; v_call: TRBV6-5; j_call: TRBJ1-5
cdr3_nt: TGCGCCAGCAGCCAAGATCGAGGCGCTGAAGCTTTCTTT; cdr3_aa: CASSQDRGAEAFF; d_call: NA; clone_size: NA; v_call: TRBV4-3; j_call: TRBJ1-1
cdr3_nt: TGTGCCAGCAGTGACAATACAGGGGGCCGGGGCTACACCTTC; cdr3_aa: CASSDNTGGRGYTF; d_call: TRBD1; clone_size: NA; v_call: TRBV6-1; j_call: TRBJ1-2
cdr3_nt: TGTGCCAGCAGCAAAGCGGGACAGGGCGTTTCCGTGGGCTACACCTTC; cdr3_aa: CASSKAGQGVSVGYTF; d_call: TRBD1; clone_size: NA; v_call: TRBV7-3; j_call: TRBJ1-2
cdr3_nt: TGCGCCAGCAGACTCGGGGGAGGTCAGAACACTGAAGCTTTCTTT; cdr3_aa: CASRLGGGQNTEAFF; d_call: NA; clone_size: NA; v_call: TRBV4-1; j_call: TRBJ1-1
cdr3_nt: TGTGCCAGCACGGGTCGGGGGGGCGATGAAAAACTGTTTTTT; cdr3_aa: CASTGRGGDEKLFF; d_call: NA; clone_size: NA; v_call: TRBV7-9; j_call: TRBJ1-4
cdr3_nt: TGTGCCTGGAGACTAGTTCGTGAGCAGTTCTTC; cdr3_aa: CAWRLVREQFF; d_call: NA; clone_size: NA; v_call: TRBV30; j_call: TRBJ2-1
cdr3_nt: TGTGCCAGCTCAAAACGAGATCTCCGAGGAGATACGCAGTATTTT; cdr3_aa: CASSKRDLRGDTQYF; d_call: NA; clone_size: NA; v_call: TRBV18; j_call: TRBJ2-3
cdr3_nt: TGTGCCAGCAGTTGGGACAGTTCCTATAATTCACCCCTCCACTTT; cdr3_aa: CASSWDSSYNSPLHF; d_call: TRBD1; clone_size: NA; v_call: TRBV27; j_call: TRBJ1-6
cdr3_nt: TGCGCCAGCAGCCAGGGACTAGCGGAAAACACCGGGGAGCTGTTTTTT; cdr3_aa: CASSQGLAENTGELFF; d_call: TRBD2; clone_size: NA; v_call: TRBV4-1; j_call: TRBJ2-2
cdr3_nt: TGTGCCAGCAGCCTAGACAGCGGTATAATCTATGGCTACACCTTC; cdr3_aa: CASSLDSGIIYGYTF; d_call: NA; clone_size: NA; v_call: TRBV7-2; j_call: TRBJ1-2
cdr3_nt: TGTGCCAGCAGCTTAGGAAGGGGTAGCCAAGAGACCCAGTACTTC; cdr3_aa: CASSLGRGSQETQYF; d_call: NA; clone_size: NA; v_call: TRBV7-9; j_call: TRBJ2-5
cdr3_nt: TGTGCCAGCAGCTCCCAGGGGAGAGCATTTAATTCACCCCTCCACTTT; cdr3_aa: CASSSQGRAFNSPLHF; d_call: NA; clone_size: NA; v_call: TRBV7-9; j_call: TRBJ1-6
cdr3_nt: TGTGCCAGCACCTCGGGGGCTAATGAAAAACTGTTTTTT; cdr3_aa: CASTSGANEKLFF; d_call: NA; clone_size: NA; v_call: TRBV5-5; j_call: TRBJ1-4
cdr3_nt: TGTGCCAGCAGCGCGCGAGGCACCTGGAACACTGAAGCTTTCTTT; cdr3_aa: CASSARGTWNTEAFF; d_call: NA; clone_size: once; v_call: TRBV7-2; j_call: TRBJ1-1
cdr3_nt: TGTGCCAGCAGTCCACAGTACAGGGGGAATGGCTACACCTTC; cdr3_aa: CASSPQYRGNGYTF; d_call: TRBD1; clone_size: medium-sized; v_call: TRBV6-5; j_call: TRBJ1-2
cdr3_nt: TGTGCCAGCAGCCAAGGACTAGCGGGACAGTTCTTC; cdr3_aa: CASSQGLAGQFF; d_call: TRBD2; clone_size: NA; v_call: TRBV6-5; j_call: TRBJ2-1
cdr3_nt: TGTGCCAGCAGCTTTGTAAGGAGCCACGAGCAGTACTTC; cdr3_aa: CASSFVRSHEQYF; d_call: NA; clone_size: NA; v_call: TRBV7-2; j_call: TRBJ2-7
cdr3_nt: TGTGCCAGCGGAATGACAGGCGGCATCTCTGGAAACACCATATATTTT; cdr3_aa: CASGMTGGISGNTIYF; d_call: NA; clone_size: NA; v_call: TRBV14; j_call: TRBJ1-3
cdr3_nt: TGTGCCAGCAGCGGGGGGGGGCAGGTCAACTCCTACGAGCAGTACTTC; cdr3_aa: CASSGGGQVNSYEQYF; d_call: NA; clone_size: NA; v_call: TRBV9; j_call: TRBJ2-7
cdr3_nt: TGTGCCACCAGCAGTCGCCAGGGGAGGGATTTTACCCTCCACTTT; cdr3_aa: CATSSRQGRDFTLHF; d_call: NA; clone_size: NA; v_call: TRBV15; j_call: TRBJ1-6
cdr3_nt: TGCGCCAGCAGCCCACTAGCGGGGGGGCAGAATGAGCAGTTCTTC; cdr3_aa: CASSPLAGGQNEQFF; d_call: TRBD2; clone_size: NA; v_call: TRBV4-1; j_call: TRBJ2-1
cdr3_nt: TGTGCCAGCAGCCCTAAAGTCCACTACGAGCAGTACTTC; cdr3_aa: CASSPKVHYEQYF; d_call: NA; clone_size: NA; v_call: TRBV7-3; j_call: TRBJ2-7
cdr3_nt: TGCAGCGTCACCGGGACAGGGGGCCCAGGAAACACCATATATTTT; cdr3_aa: CSVTGTGGPGNTIYF; d_call: TRBD1; clone_size: NA; v_call: TRBV29-1; j_call: TRBJ1-3
cdr3_nt: TGCAGTGCCTTGACAGGGAAAGCTTTCTTT; cdr3_aa: CSALTGKAFF; d_call: TRBD1; clone_size: few; v_call: TRBV20-1; j_call: TRBJ1-1
cdr3_nt: TGCGCCAGCAGCGAGGGGACTAGTCGTTACAATGAGCAGTTCTTC; cdr3_aa: CASSEGTSRYNEQFF; d_call: TRBD2; clone_size: few; v_call: TRBV5-1; j_call: TRBJ2-1
cdr3_nt: TGTGCCAGCAGCTTGGAGTCGGGGACTGGGGCCAACGTCCTGACTTTC; cdr3_aa: CASSLESGTGANVLTF; d_call: NA; clone_size: NA; v_call: TRBV5-8; j_call: TRBJ2-6
cdr3_nt: TGTGCCAGCAGTCCCTCGGGACTAGCGGGAGGGCCAGATACGCAGTATTTT; cdr3_aa: CASSPSGLAGGPDTQYF; d_call: TRBD2; clone_size: NA; v_call: TRBV27; j_call: TRBJ2-3
cdr3_nt: TGTGCCAGCAGCTTAGGGACTAGCGTCAGGTCCTACAATGAGCAGTTCTTC; cdr3_aa: CASSLGTSVRSYNEQFF; d_call: TRBD2; clone_size: NA; v_call: TRBV11-2; j_call: TRBJ2-1
cdr3_nt: TGTGCCAGCAGTTGGGACAGCGCTTACGAGCAGTACTTC; cdr3_aa: CASSWDSAYEQYF; d_call: TRBD1; clone_size: NA; v_call: TRBV6-1; j_call: TRBJ2-7